The 8 T cell receptor beta chains given below trace back to one sample, sequenced in a study of T cell responses to AZD1222 COVID-19 vaccine. Method: immunoSEQ multiplex PCR; TCRdb's copy keeps in-frame clones and lacks some. The sample consists of 110,000 to 150,000 clones, more than 75% of them appearing once. Sequenced here: peripheral blood, sampled 28 days after the second AZD1222 dose. The origin of the receptors is an adult who received the AZD1222 COVID-19 vaccine.

The V and J genes are TRBV7-8 and TRBJ2-7, with a possible D match to TRBD2 (5 bases). CDR1 is SGHVS, CDR2 FQNEAQ, per germline. The CDR3 sequence is 14 residues long. Trimming took off 1 base at V and 3 bases at J, with 10 bases between the two ends. The CDR3 is CASSLGGSVYEQYF. CDR3 DNA: TGTGCCAGCAGCTTAGGAGGGAGTGTCTACGAGCAGTACTTC.

This chain links TRBV9 with TRBJ2-2; possibly TRBD2 for D (6 bases). The CDR3 runs to 15 residues. Trimming took off 4 bases at V and 0 bases at J, with 10 bases between the two ends. Germline values: CDR1 SGDLS, CDR2 YYNGEE. The CDR3 sequence is CASSRRDSNTGELFF. The CDR3 DNA follows: TGTGCCAGCAGCAGGCGGGACTCGAACACCGGGGAGCTGTTTTTT.

The V call is TRBV4-1, the J call TRBJ2-2, with D tentatively TRBD2 (6 bases). V was cut by 0 bases and J by 1 base, with 15 bases left in between. CDR1 is MGHRA, CDR2 YSYEKL, per germline. This CDR3 is 18 amino acids long. The CDR3 DNA reads as TGCGCCAGCAGCCAAGATTCGCTGGGACTCGGGAACACCGGGGAGCTGTTTTTT. Protein: CASSQDSLGLGNTGELFF.

V usage is TRBV4-2 and J usage is TRBJ1-5; TRBD1 agrees at 8 bases. V shed 1 base, J shed 3 bases, and the junction held 8 bases outside the gene matches. The length of the CDR3 is 17 residues. Germline V gives CDR1 LGHNA, CDR2 YNFKEQ. This CDR3 reads CASSQVGRGRLNQPQHF. In nucleotides, the CDR3 is TGTGCCAGCAGCCAAGTTGGCAGGGGGCGGCTCAATCAGCCCCAGCATTTT.

As to this clone: In the same sample, other DNA sequences code for this CDR3. The CDR3, as DNA: TGTGCCACCAGTGACGGGACGGCTGGAAACACCATATATTTT. Translation gives CATSDGTAGNTIYF. This chain connects TRBV24-1 to TRBJ1-3; tentative D call: TRBD1 (5 bases). The CDR3 length is 14 residues. The V and J ends lost 4 bases and 2 bases respectively, with 8 bases between them. Germline V gene data show CDR1 as KGHDR and CDR2 as SFDVKD.

This chain links TRBV7-9 with TRBJ1-5, with 10 nucleotides matching TRBD1. Trimming removed 6 bases from V and 5 bases from J; junction bases left unmatched: 10. In germline, CDR1 is SEHNR, CDR2 FQNEAQ (reference sequence). The CDR3 is made up of 16 amino acids. In DNA form, the CDR3 reads TGTGCCAGCAGTCTGGACTTAGGACAGGGGGATCAGCCCCAGCATTTT. Translation: CASSLDLGQGDQPQHF.

The chain employs TRBV19 and TRBJ1-5, with 8 positions matching TRBD1. Germline CDR1 is LNHDA and CDR2 is SQIVND (reference sequence). The length of the CDR3 is 15 residues. V lost 4 bases and J lost 4; bases outside the gene matches: 6. The CDR3 here is CASSNGQGGNQPQHF. The CDR3 nucleotides are TGTGCCAGTAGTAACGGACAGGGCGGTAATCAGCCCCAGCATTTT.

The chain joins TRBV5-6 to TRBJ2-1; unclear D gene. Germline-derived CDR1 and CDR2 are SGHDT and YYEEEE. The CDR3 contains 14 residues. V lost 4 bases to trimming and J lost 6 bases, with 14 bases between them. In DNA, the CDR3 is TGTGCCAGCAGCCCCGGAAGCAAGGGCAATGAGCAGTTCTTC. Translation: CASSPGSKGNEQFF.